A single sample is the source of the 14 T cell receptor beta chains below, sequenced in a study of blood T cells in healthy people across ages. The use of a sample-barcoded 5' primer and a J-beta primer mix characterized a second PCR of about 6 to 11 cycles. TCRdb re-called the 5' RACE reads with MiXCR, one entry per CDR3 protein. The sample consists of approximately 700,000 distinct CDR3 sequences, approximately 31% of them appearing once. The material sequenced was blood. These receptors all come from a woman older than 75 in good health.

The chain uses TRBV30 and TRBJ1-1; D is unclear. The CDR3 length is 11 residues. Germline CDR1 and CDR2: GTSNPN and SVGIG (reference sequence). Trimming took off 7 bases at V and 7 bases at J, with 13 bases between the two ends. The CDR3 bases are TGTGCCTCTTCCTCGATAAATGAAGCTTTCTTT. Residues: CASSSINEAFF.

This clonotype was counted a few times. The chain is built from TRBV11-3 and TRBJ2-3; either TRBD1 or TRBD2 may fit D (5 bases each). In germline, CDR1 is SGHNT, CDR2 YENEEA. This CDR3 has 13 amino acids. V lost 9 bases, J lost 2 bases, and 12 bases lay in between. The CDR3 here is CASRTGPTDTQYF. In DNA form, the CDR3 reads TGTGCCAGTAGGACGGGGCCCACAGATACGCAGTATTTT.

The rearrangement links TRBV9 to TRBJ1-5; D remains ambiguous. The CDR3 covers 14 residues. Germline CDR1 and CDR2: SGDLS and YYNGEE. V gave up 0 bases and J gave up 3 bases, with 7 bases separating them. The DNA for the CDR3 is TGTGCCAGCAGCGTAGGTCAGGACAATCAGCCCCAGCATTTT. Translated, it gives CASSVGQDNQPQHF.

This clonotype was seen repeatedly, ten times or more. This chain uses TRBV6-6 with TRBJ1-5; D remains ambiguous. The CDR3 loop spans 13 amino acids. Trimming shortened V by 2 bases and J by 0 bases, and 2 bases separated the two germline ends. Germline CDR1 reads MNHNY; CDR2 reads SVGAGI (reference sequence). The CDR3 region has the DNA TGTGCCAGCAGTTACAGTAGCAATCAGCCCCAGCATTTT. It encodes CASSYSSNQPQHF.

Written as DNA, the CDR3 is TGTGCCAGCAACCTCAGGGGAGGGAATCAGCCCCAGCATTTT. Encoded protein: CASNLRGGNQPQHF. V gene TRBV9 combines with J gene TRBJ1-5; tentative D call: TRBD1 (6 bases). The CDR3 is made up of 14 amino acids. Germline V gene lookup returns CDR1 SGDLS and CDR2 YYNGEE. V lost 6 bases and J lost 4, with 14 bases in between.

For the CDR3, the DNA is TGCAGTGCTAGAGATAGGACTAGAGGGGCCCCCGATACGCAGTATTTT. As protein: CSARDRTRGAPDTQYF. The gene calls are TRBV20-1 and TRBJ2-3; 7 bases match TRBD2. The CDR3 loop spans 16 amino acids. The germline CDR1 and CDR2 sequences are DFQATT and SNEGSKA (reference sequence). V trimming: 0 bases; J trimming: 6 bases; junction bases outside the gene matches: 12.

This clonotype occurred many times. The rearrangement links TRBV7-9 to TRBJ1-4; TRBD1 might be the D (5 bases). The CDR3 length is 14 residues. Germline CDR1 SEHNR, CDR2 FQNEAQ (reference sequence). The ends were cut back, 6 bases at V and 6 bases at J, with 14 bases in the middle. The CDR3 DNA reads TGTGCCAGCAGGCTACCAGGGCGCGATGAAAAACTGTTTTTT. It codes for CASRLPGRDEKLFF.

A word on this clonotype: This could be a read error, since a much larger clone is one nucleotide away. The chain joins TRBV29-1 to TRBJ1-2; 10 bases match TRBD1. This CDR3 has 16 amino acids. Trimming at V came to 4 bases and at J to 7 bases, leaving 15 bases not matched to a gene. In germline, CDR1 is SQVTM, CDR2 ANQGSEA. This CDR3 is CSVGLGRQGANTGYTF. Here the CDR3 DNA reads TGCAGCGTTGGACTCGGCCGACAGGGGGCGAACACTGGCTACACCTTC.

To note about this clonotype: This could be a read error, since a much larger clone is one nucleotide away. The genes are TRBV6-5 and TRBJ2-5; D not resolved. Deletions cut 6 bases from V and 11 bases from J, with 25 bases between. CDR1 and CDR2 (germline): MNHEY, SVGAGI. CDR3 length: 15 amino acids. CDR3 residues: CASRGWVSSYNEQYF. The CDR3 DNA follows: TGTGCCAGCAGGGGCTGGGTAAGCTCCTACAATGAGCAGTACTTC.

In this sample, this clonotype turned up many times. V and J are TRBV24-1 and TRBJ2-3; 7 nucleotides match TRBD2. The junction had 4 bases not matched to a gene; V was cut back by 9 bases and J by 2 bases. The V gene's germline CDR1 is KGHDR and CDR2 SFDVKD. The CDR3 is made up of 13 amino acids. The chain's CDR3 is CATGDYLTDTQYF. Here the CDR3 DNA reads TGTGCCACCGGGGACTACCTCACAGATACGCAGTATTTT.

About this clonotype itself: A much larger clone lies one base from this, so it may be a read error. CDR3 DNA: TGTGCCAGCAGCCAAGGGACAATGAAGTCACCCCCCCACTTT. Translating gives CASSQGTMKSPPHF. The J gene is TRBJ1-6, the V gene TRBV3-1, with D maybe TRBD1 (5 bases). The germline V gene encodes CDR1 LGHDT and CDR2 YNNKEL (reference sequence). This CDR3 contains 14 residues.

This clonotype was recorded many times. The rearrangement uses TRBV24-1 and TRBJ2-5; 7 positions agree with TRBD1. Germline V gene data show CDR1 as KGHDR and CDR2 as SFDVKD. The CDR3 has 14 residues. Germline trimming cut 11 bases from V and 1 base from J; bases unmatched to any gene: 9. CDR3 DNA sequence: TGTGCCATACAATTTCCAGGGGGCCAAGAGACCCAGTACTTC. Translated, it gives CAIQFPGGQETQYF.

This clonotype was observed at least ten times. The V call is TRBV2, the J call TRBJ2-2, with D perhaps matching TRBD1 or TRBD2 (6 bases each). The ends were cut back, 7 bases at V and 5 bases at J, with 11 bases in the middle. The CDR3 runs 13 residues. CDR1 and CDR2 from the germline V gene are SNHLY and FYNNEI. The CDR3 loop reads CASNQGRTGELFF. CDR3 nucleotides: TGTGCCAGCAACCAGGGGAGGACCGGGGAGCTGTTTTTT.

This chain links TRBV5-6 with TRBJ1-5; a weak D match, TRBD1 (5 bases). The germline V gene encodes CDR1 SGHDT and CDR2 YYEEEE. CDR3 length equals 18 residues. Here the CDR3 DNA reads TGTGTCAGTAGCTTGGGGGAGACGAGACGTAATAGCAATCAGCCCCAGCATTTT. Protein product: CVSSLGETRRNSNQPQHF. Full variable domain (outside the CDR3, taken from reference TRBV5-6 and TRBJ1-5): DAGVTQSPTHLIKTRGQQVTLRCSPKSGHDTVSWYQQALGQGPQFIFQYYEEEERQRGNFPDRFSGHQFPNYSSELNVNALLLGDSALYLCVSSLGETRRNSNQPQHFGDGTRLSIL.